The rows below give T cell receptor beta chains drawn from one sample of a study of TIL therapy for anti-PD-1-resistant metastatic lung cancer. The assay was immunoSEQ multiplex PCR, and TCRdb's table has in-frame clones only and misses some. This sample yields roughly 46,000 clones, of which around 85% are seen a single time; 4% to 6% belongs to the top ten. The source was blood, collected at baseline. The receptor set was obtained from a person aged 25-85 years with non-small cell lung cancer. The CDR3 runs from the conserved cysteine through the conserved F or W. D genes are given only for firm matches. Some rows mark clone size as missing; the rest say once, few, many or name a class of expanded clone.

.	.	TRBV6-2/TRBV6-3	TRBJ1-1	CASTPDILNTEAFF	TGTGCCAGCACCCCGGACATTTTGAACACTGAAGCTTTCTTT
.	TRBD2	TRBV6-5	TRBJ2-5	CASSQRGGAQYF	TGTGCCAGCAGCCAACGGGGAGGGGCCCAGTACTTC
.	.	TRBV28	TRBJ2-3	CASNSRRDTQYF	TGTGCCAGCAACTCAAGAAGAGATACGCAGTATTTT
.	.	TRBV7-9	TRBJ2-3	CASSTSRDGDTDTQYF	TGTGCCAGCAGCACCAGCCGGGACGGAGACACAGATACGCAGTATTTT
.	TRBD1	TRBV7-8	TRBJ2-4	CASSLAGQAGLSIQYF	TGTGCCAGCAGCTTAGCAGGACAGGCGGGTTTAAGCATTCAGTACTTC
.	.	TRBV7-2	TRBJ1-2	CASSRPGDYGYTF	TGTGCCAGCAGCCGTCCGGGGGACTATGGCTACACCTTC
.	.	TRBV7-6	TRBJ2-7	CASSLAGSSYEQYF	TGTGCCAGCAGCTTAGCCGGGAGCTCCTACGAGCAGTACTTC
.	.	TRBV9	TRBJ2-3	CASSVVAGPTDTQYF	TGTGCCAGCAGCGTAGTTGCGGGGCCCACAGATACGCAGTATTTT
once	.	TRBV6-5	TRBJ2-3	CASSSLGTDTQYF	TGTGCCAGCAGCTCTCTAGGTACAGATACGCAGTATTTT
.	TRBD2	TRBV19	TRBJ2-1	CASSIGLAVNEQFF	TGTGCCAGTAGTATAGGCCTAGCGGTCAATGAGCAGTTCTTC
.	.	TRBV5-1	TRBJ2-1	CASSLEDNEQFF	TGCGCCAGCAGCTTGGAAGACAATGAGCAGTTCTTC
.	.	TRBV24-1	TRBJ2-3	CATSDGTDTQYF	TGTGCCACCAGTGATGGCACAGATACGCAGTATTTT
.	.	TRBV5-4	TRBJ2-5	CASSHRGGQETQYF	TGTGCCAGCAGCCACCGAGGGGGCCAAGAGACCCAGTACTTC
.	TRBD2	TRBV6-2/TRBV6-3	TRBJ2-5	CASSYSYAGAEETQYF	TGTGCCAGCAGTTACTCTTATGCGGGAGCGGAGGAGACCCAGTACTTC
.	TRBD1	TRBV19	TRBJ1-1	CASSIPRGGAFF	TGTGCCAGTAGTATCCCCAGGGGGGGGGCTTTCTTT
.	.	TRBV30	TRBJ1-3	CAWTGGAAQPGNTIYF	TGTGCCTGGACCGGAGGAGCAGCCCAACCTGGAAACACCATATATTTT
.	TRBD2	TRBV29-1	TRBJ2-3	CSVDISGEGTQYF	TGCAGCGTTGATATTAGCGGGGAGGGTACGCAGTATTTT
.	TRBD1	TRBV4-3	TRBJ1-6	CASSQVTGLNSPLHF	TGCGCCAGCAGCCAAGTGACAGGGCTTAATTCACCCCTCCACTTT
.	TRBD1	TRBV27	TRBJ1-1	CASSLGQANTEAFF	TGTGCCAGCAGTTTAGGACAGGCGAACACTGAAGCTTTCTTT
.	.	TRBV2	TRBJ2-2	CASSELTESGELFF	TGTGCCAGCAGTGAACTGACGGAGTCCGGGGAGCTGTTTTTT
.	.	TRBV2	TRBJ1-4	CASSYATNEKLFF	TGTGCCAGCAGCTATGCAACTAATGAAAAACTGTTTTTT
once	TRBD1	TRBV24-1	TRBJ2-6	CATSDPGTGPGANVLTF	TGTGCCACCAGTGACCCCGGGACAGGCCCTGGGGCCAACGTCCTGACTTTC
.	.	TRBV3-1/TRBV3-2	TRBJ1-3	CASSQDQVSGNTIYF	TGTGCCAGCAGCCAAGATCAGGTTTCTGGAAACACCATATATTTT
.	.	TRBV6-2/TRBV6-3	TRBJ2-5	CASSFRPGGETQYF	TGTGCCAGCAGTTTCCGGCCCGGCGGGGAGACCCAGTACTTC
.	TRBD1	TRBV18	TRBJ2-7	CASSPPLGQTYEQYF	TGTGCCAGCTCACCACCCTTGGGACAGACCTACGAGCAGTACTTC
.	.	TRBV6-5	TRBJ2-3	CASSYGGWDTQYF	TGTGCCAGCAGTTACGGGGGGTGGGATACGCAGTATTTT
.	.	TRBV18	TRBJ1-4	CASSAQEANEKLFF	TGTGCCAGCTCCGCCCAGGAGGCTAATGAAAAACTGTTTTTT
.	TRBD1	TRBV5-6	TRBJ2-2	CASSLAGQGANTGELFF	TGTGCCAGCAGCTTGGCGGGACAGGGGGCGAACACCGGGGAGCTGTTTTTT
.	TRBD1	TRBV27	TRBJ2-3	CASSPRTGTTDTQYF	TGTGCCAGCAGTCCGCGGACAGGGACCACAGATACGCAGTATTTT
.	TRBD1	TRBV11-2	TRBJ1-1	CASSLGQGLKGTEAFF	TGTGCCAGCAGCCTCGGACAGGGTCTGAAGGGAACTGAAGCTTTCTTT
.	.	TRBV10-3	TRBJ1-1	CAISLRSFMNTEAFF	TGTGCCATCAGTCTGAGGTCGTTCATGAACACTGAAGCTTTCTTT
.	TRBD1	TRBV5-1	TRBJ2-3	CASSLQGAITDTQYF	TGCGCCAGCAGCTTGCAGGGGGCAATCACAGATACGCAGTATTTT
.	.	TRBV12-3/TRBV12-4	TRBJ1-6	CASSLADNSPLHF	TGTGCCAGCAGTTTAGCAGATAATTCACCCCTCCACTTT
.	.	TRBV3-1/TRBV3-2	TRBJ1-6	CASSPTSSISSLHF	TGTGCCAGCAGCCCAACGTCGAGCATTTCCTCCCTCCACTTT
.	TRBD2	TRBV10-3	TRBJ2-2	CAISESRLAGSGELFF	TGTGCCATCAGTGAGTCGAGGCTAGCGGGATCCGGGGAGCTGTTTTTT
.	.	TRBV27	TRBJ2-7	CASSPLEGYEQYF	TGTGCCAGCAGCCCCTTGGAGGGTTACGAGCAGTACTTC
.	.	TRBV5-1	TRBJ1-5	CASSPPGPLPQHF	TGCGCCAGCAGCCCCCCGGGACCTCTGCCCCAGCATTTT
.	TRBD2	TRBV7-9	TRBJ2-1	CASSSGGSNEQFF	TGTGCCAGCAGCTCGGGAGGATCTAATGAGCAGTTCTTC
.	TRBD2	TRBV5-1	TRBJ2-2	CASSPGTSGMTGELFF	TGCGCCAGCAGCCCCGGGACTAGCGGGATGACCGGGGAGCTGTTTTTT
.	.	TRBV7-3	TRBJ2-7	CASSPGQSYEQYF	TGTGCCAGCAGCCCGGGACAATCCTACGAGCAGTACTTC
.	.	TRBV19	TRBJ1-5	CASNLGHYSNQPQHF	TGTGCCAGTAACCTAGGGCATTATAGCAATCAGCCCCAGCATTTT
.	TRBD1	TRBV9	TRBJ2-3	CASSSSPMTGGTGDTQYF	TGTGCCAGCAGCTCCAGCCCGATGACAGGGGGCACGGGAGATACGCAGTATTTT
.	.	TRBV3-1/TRBV3-2	TRBJ1-1	CASSQDRGPFEAFF	TGTGCCAGCAGCCAAGATAGGGGACCCTTCGAAGCTTTCTTT
.	.	TRBV7-2	TRBJ2-5	CASSLGGLQETQYF	TGTGCCAGCAGCTTAGGGGGGCTCCAAGAGACCCAGTACTTC
.	.	TRBV2	TRBJ2-5	CASSGQVGQTQYF	TGTGCCAGCAGTGGACAGGTTGGGCAGACCCAGTACTTC
.	.	TRBV30	TRBJ1-2	CAWSLGGQSYGYTF	TGTGCCTGGAGTCTGGGGGGGCAGAGCTATGGCTACACCTTC
few	.	TRBV11-2	TRBJ2-1	CASSYSSGLHNEQFF	TGTGCCAGCAGCTATTCGAGCGGCTTACACAATGAGCAGTTCTTC
.	.	TRBV24-1	TRBJ2-5	CATSPLGAEGETQYF	TGTGCCACCAGTCCCCTCGGGGCCGAGGGCGAGACCCAGTACTTC
.	.	TRBV18	TRBJ2-1	CASSPLNVYNEQFF	TGTGCCAGCTCACCACTAAATGTCTACAATGAGCAGTTCTTC
.	TRBD2	TRBV28	TRBJ2-6	CASSFNPPGLAGGAGANVLTF	TGTGCCAGCAGTTTTAACCCCCCGGGACTAGCGGGAGGGGCTGGGGCCAACGTCCTGACTTTC
.	.	TRBV19	TRBJ1-1	CASTTDRRNTEAFF	TGTGCCAGTACCACCGATCGGAGAAACACTGAAGCTTTCTTT
.	.	TRBV2	TRBJ2-7	CASRSGTVPYEQYF	TGTGCCAGCAGGTCCGGGACGGTACCCTACGAGCAGTACTTC
.	.	TRBV5-8	TRBJ2-7	CASSIGTEAYEQYF	TGTGCCAGCAGCATTGGGACGGAAGCCTACGAGCAGTACTTC
.	TRBD2	TRBV6-5	TRBJ2-3	CASRSSGLTDTQYF	TGTGCCAGCAGGTCTAGCGGTCTAACAGATACGCAGTATTTT
.	.	TRBV7-2	TRBJ1-3	CASSLWGLGISGNTIYF	TGTGCCAGCAGCTTATGGGGCTTGGGGATCTCTGGAAACACCATATATTTT
.	TRBD2	TRBV29-1	TRBJ2-3	CSVDTGGADTQYF	TGCAGCGTTGACACCGGGGGGGCAGATACGCAGTATTTT
.	.	TRBV28	TRBJ1-1	CASLDVNTEAFF	TGCGCCAGCTTGGATGTGAACACTGAAGCTTTCTTT
.	.	TRBV7-2	TRBJ2-1	CASSRVGGGQGNEQFF	TGTGCCAGCAGCCGGGTAGGGGGGGGCCAGGGTAATGAGCAGTTCTTC
.	TRBD2	TRBV5-1	TRBJ2-4	CASSSPGLPNIQYF	TGCGCCAGCAGCTCCCCGGGACTACCAAACATTCAGTACTTC